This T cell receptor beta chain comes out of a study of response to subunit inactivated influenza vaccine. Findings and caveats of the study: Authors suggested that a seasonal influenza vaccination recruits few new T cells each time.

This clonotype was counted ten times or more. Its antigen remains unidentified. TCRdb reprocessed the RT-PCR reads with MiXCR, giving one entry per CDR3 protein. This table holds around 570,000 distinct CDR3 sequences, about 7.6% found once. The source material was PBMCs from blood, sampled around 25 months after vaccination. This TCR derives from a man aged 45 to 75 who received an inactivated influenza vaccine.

CDR3 in amino acids: CSAPKGEQFF. CDR3 DNA: TGCAGTGCTCCCAAGGGTGAGCAGTTCTTC. The V call is TRBV20-1, the J call TRBJ2-1; D remains ambiguous. V lost 5 bases to trimming and J lost 9 bases, with 8 bases between them. Germline CDR1 DFQATT, CDR2 SNEGSKA (reference sequence). This CDR3 has 10 residues.